What follows describes a single T cell receptor (beta chain). Its cognate antigen has yet to be identified. The input lacks base qualities; no much larger clone sits a single base away. Inclusive of the bounding cysteine and phenylalanine, the CDR3 is 16 residues long. Of the read, only the CDR3 DNA is kept; its 48 bases are in frame from base 1. Taken from the germline V gene (reference sequence), the CDR1 and CDR2 loops are DFQATT and SNEGSKA. Trimming leaves V shorter by 2 bases and J shorter by 0 bases, with the junction holding 2 bases beyond the gene matches. Libraries were made using RT-PCR. These reads were obtained on an Illumina HiSeq 2500. TCRdb passed the public sequencing reads through fastp at Q25 and MiXCR, retaining productive beta sequences. Entries are consolidated by CDR3 protein sequence, retaining the most common genes and DNA. The sample table contains hundreds of thousands of distinct CDR3 sequences; only one count was recorded for over 25% of them. The ten most abundant clones make up around 1.8% of the sample.

These data come from a study of response to subunit inactivated influenza vaccine listed by TCRdb under 2018. Regarding the research as a whole: The study used deep quantitative T cell receptor repertoire profiling to track responses to a trivalent subunit inactivated influenza vaccine.

Beyond this particular receptor, the publication reports: According to the authors, only a limited number of new T cells may be recruited by each seasonal influenza vaccination.

The V and J segments used are TRBV20-1 and TRBJ2-7; TRBD2 lines up with 15 middle nucleotides. Specimen: CD4+ T cells sorted from PBMCs, collected approximately 5 days after vaccination. The clonotype originates from a middle-aged man who received an inactivated influenza vaccine. Donor details come from another sample of the same person, matched by shared clones. The CDR3 here reads CSARRTSGRASYEQYF. At the DNA level, the sequence is TGCAGTGCTAGACGGACTAGCGGGAGGGCCTCCTACGAGCAGTACTTC.